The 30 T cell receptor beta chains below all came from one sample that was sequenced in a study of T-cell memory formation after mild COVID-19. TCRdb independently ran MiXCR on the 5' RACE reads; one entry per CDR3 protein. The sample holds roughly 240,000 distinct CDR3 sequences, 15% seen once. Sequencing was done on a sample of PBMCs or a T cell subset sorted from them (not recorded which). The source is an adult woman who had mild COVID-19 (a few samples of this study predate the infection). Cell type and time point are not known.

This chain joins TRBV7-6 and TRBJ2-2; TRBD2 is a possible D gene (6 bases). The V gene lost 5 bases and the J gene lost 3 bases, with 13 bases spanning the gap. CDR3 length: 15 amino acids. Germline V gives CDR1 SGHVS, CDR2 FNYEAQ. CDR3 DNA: TGTGCCAGCAGCACCGGGACTCAATACACCGGGGAGCTGTTTTTT. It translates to CASSTGTQYTGELFF.

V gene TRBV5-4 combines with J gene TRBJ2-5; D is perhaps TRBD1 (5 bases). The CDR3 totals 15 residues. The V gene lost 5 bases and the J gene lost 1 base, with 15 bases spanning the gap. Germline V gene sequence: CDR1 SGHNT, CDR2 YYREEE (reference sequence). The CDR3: CASSPTGPLQETQYF. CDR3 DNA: TGTGCCAGCAGTCCCACAGGACCCCTCCAAGAGACCCAGTACTTC.

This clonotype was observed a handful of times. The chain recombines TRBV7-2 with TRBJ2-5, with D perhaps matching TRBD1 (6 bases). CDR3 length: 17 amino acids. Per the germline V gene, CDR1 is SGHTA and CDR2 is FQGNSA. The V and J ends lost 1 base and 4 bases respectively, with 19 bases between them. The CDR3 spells CASSLVAQIRGRETQYF. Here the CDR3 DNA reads TGTGCCAGCAGCTTAGTCGCTCAAATCAGGGGAAGAGAGACCCAGTACTTC.

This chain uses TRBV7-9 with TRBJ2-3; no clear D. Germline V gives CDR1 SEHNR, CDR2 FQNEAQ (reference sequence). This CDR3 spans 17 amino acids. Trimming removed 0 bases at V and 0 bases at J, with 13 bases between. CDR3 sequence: CASSLAGLEDSTDTQYF. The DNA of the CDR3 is TGTGCCAGCAGCTTAGCAGGGCTAGAGGATAGCACAGATACGCAGTATTTT.

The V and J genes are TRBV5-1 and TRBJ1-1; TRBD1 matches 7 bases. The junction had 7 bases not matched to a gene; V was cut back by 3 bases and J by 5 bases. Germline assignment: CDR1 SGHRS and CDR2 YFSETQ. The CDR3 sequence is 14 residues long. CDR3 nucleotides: TGCGCCAGCAGCTCGGGGGGGACAGCTACTGAAGCTTTCTTT. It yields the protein CASSSGGTATEAFF.

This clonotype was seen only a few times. This CDR3 reads CASSQDRWRGGGTDTQYF. The CDR3 nucleotides are TGCGCCAGCAGCCAAGATCGGTGGCGGGGGGGAGGCACAGATACGCAGTATTTT. The chain is built from TRBV4-1 and TRBJ2-3; 9 bases agree with TRBD2. J lost 1 base, V lost 0 bases, and 8 bases had no gene match. The CDR3 consists of 18 residues. Germline V gives CDR1 MGHRA, CDR2 YSYEKL.

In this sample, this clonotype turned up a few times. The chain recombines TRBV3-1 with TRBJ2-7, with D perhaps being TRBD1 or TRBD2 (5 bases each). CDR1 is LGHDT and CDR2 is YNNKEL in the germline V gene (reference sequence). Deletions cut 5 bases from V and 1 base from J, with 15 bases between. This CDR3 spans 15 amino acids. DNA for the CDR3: TGTGCCAGCAGCGGGACCCCGACATTGTCCTACGAGCAGTACTTC. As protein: CASSGTPTLSYEQYF.

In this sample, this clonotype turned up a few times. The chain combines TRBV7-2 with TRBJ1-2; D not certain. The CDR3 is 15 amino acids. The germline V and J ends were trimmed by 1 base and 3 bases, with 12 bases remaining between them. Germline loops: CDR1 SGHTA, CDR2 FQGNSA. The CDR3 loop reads CASSLGPEGDYGYTF. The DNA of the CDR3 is TGTGCCAGCAGCTTAGGTCCGGAGGGTGACTATGGCTACACCTTC. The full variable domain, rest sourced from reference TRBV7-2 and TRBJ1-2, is GAGVSQSPSNKVTEKGKDVELRCDPISGHTALYWYRQSLGQGLEFLIYFQGNSAPDKSGLPSDRFSAERTGGSVSTLTIQRTQQEDSAVYLCASSLGPEGDYGYTFGSGTRLTVV.

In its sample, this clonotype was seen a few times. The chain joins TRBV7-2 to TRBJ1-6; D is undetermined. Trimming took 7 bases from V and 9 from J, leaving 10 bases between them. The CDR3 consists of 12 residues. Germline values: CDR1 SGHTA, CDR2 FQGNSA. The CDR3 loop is CASTMPSSPLHF. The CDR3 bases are TGTGCCAGCACCATGCCTAGTTCACCCCTCCACTTT.

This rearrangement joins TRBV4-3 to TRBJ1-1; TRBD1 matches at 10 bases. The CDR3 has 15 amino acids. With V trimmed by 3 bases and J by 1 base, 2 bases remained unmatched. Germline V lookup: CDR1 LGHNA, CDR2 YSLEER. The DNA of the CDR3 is TGCGCCAGCAGCCAGTGGGACAGGGGGAACACTGAAGCTTTCTTT. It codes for CASSQWDRGNTEAFF.

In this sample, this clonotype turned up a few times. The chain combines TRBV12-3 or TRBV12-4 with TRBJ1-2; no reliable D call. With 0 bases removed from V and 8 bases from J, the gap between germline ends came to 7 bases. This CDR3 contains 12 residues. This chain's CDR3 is CASSLARRGYTF. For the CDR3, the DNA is TGTGCCAGCAGTTTAGCGCGAAGGGGCTACACCTTC.

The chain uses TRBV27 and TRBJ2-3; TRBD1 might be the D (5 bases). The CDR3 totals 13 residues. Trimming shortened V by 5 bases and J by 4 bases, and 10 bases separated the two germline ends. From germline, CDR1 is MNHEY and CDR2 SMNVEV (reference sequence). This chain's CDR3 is CASSKGVPDTQYF. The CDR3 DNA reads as TGTGCCAGCAGTAAAGGGGTCCCAGATACGCAGTATTTT.

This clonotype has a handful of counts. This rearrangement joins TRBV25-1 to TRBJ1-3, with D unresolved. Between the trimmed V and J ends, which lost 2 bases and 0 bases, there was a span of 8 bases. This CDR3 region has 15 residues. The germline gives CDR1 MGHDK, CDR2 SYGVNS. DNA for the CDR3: TGTGCCAGCAGTGAAGGCGACCTCTCTGGAAACACCATATATTTT. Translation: CASSEGDLSGNTIYF.

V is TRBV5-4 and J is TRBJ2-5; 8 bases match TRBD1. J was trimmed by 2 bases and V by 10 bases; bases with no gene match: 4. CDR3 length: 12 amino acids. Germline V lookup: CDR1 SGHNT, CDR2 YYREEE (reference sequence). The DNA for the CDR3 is TGTGCCTCCAGACAGGGGCAAGAGACCCAGTACTTC. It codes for CASRQGQETQYF.

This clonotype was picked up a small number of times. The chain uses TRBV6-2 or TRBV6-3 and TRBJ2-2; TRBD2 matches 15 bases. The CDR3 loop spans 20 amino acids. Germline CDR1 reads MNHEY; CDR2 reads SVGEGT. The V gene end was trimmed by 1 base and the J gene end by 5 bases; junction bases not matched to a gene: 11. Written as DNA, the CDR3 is TGTGCCAGCAGTTACTACGGACTAGCGGGAGGGCCGAGGGTTACCGGGGAGCTGTTTTTT. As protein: CASSYYGLAGGPRVTGELFF.

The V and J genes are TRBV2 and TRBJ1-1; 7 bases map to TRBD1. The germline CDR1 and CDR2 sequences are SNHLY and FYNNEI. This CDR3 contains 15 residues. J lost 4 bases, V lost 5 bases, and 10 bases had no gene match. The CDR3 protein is CASSHRPTGATEAFF. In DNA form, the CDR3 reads TGTGCCAGCAGTCATAGACCCACAGGGGCCACTGAAGCTTTCTTT.

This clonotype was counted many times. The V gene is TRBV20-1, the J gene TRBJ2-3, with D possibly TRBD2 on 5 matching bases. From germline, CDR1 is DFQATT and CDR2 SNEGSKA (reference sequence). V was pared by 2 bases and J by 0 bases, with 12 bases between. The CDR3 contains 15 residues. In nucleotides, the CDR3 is TGCAGTGCTAGACAGGACTCCTTGAGCACAGATACGCAGTATTTT. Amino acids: CSARQDSLSTDTQYF.

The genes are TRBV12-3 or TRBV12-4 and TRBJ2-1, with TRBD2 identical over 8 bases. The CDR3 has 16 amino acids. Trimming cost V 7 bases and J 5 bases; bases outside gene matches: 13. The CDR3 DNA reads TGTGCCAGCAACTCTCCGCGACTAGCGCTTGACAATGAGCAGTTCTTC. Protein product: CASNSPRLALDNEQFF.

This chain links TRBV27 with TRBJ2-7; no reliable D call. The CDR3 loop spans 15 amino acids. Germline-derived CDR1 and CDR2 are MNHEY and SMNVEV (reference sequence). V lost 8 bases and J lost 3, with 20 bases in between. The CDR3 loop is CASPPACLSLYEQYF. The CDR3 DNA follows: TGTGCCAGCCCCCCGGCTTGCTTGTCTCTCTACGAGCAGTACTTC.

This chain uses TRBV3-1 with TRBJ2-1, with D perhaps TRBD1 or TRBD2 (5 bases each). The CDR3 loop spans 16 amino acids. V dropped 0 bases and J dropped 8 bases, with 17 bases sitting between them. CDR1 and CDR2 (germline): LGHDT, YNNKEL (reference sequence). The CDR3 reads CASSQDTTNRGDEQFF. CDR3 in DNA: TGTGCCAGCAGCCAAGATACCACAAACCGAGGGGATGAGCAGTTCTTC.

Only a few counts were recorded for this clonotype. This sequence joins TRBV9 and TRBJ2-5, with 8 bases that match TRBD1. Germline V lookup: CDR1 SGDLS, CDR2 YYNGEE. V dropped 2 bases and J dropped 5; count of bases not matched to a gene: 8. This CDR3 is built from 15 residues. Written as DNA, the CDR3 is TGTGCCAGCAGCGTTGGACAGGGCCTTGGGGAGACCCAGTACTTC. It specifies CASSVGQGLGETQYF.

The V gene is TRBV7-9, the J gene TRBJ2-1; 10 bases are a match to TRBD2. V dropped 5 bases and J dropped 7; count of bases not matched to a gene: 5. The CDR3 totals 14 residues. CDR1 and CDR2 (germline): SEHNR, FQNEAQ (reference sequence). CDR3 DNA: TGTGCCAGCAGCCTCCTAGCGGGGGTTAATGAGCAGTTCTTC. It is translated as CASSLLAGVNEQFF.

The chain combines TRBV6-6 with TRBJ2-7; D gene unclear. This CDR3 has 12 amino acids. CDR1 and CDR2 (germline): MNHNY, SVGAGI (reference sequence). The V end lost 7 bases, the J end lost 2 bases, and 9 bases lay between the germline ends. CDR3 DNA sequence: TGTGCCAGCACCCCCAATGCCTACGAGCAGTACTTC. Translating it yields CASTPNAYEQYF.

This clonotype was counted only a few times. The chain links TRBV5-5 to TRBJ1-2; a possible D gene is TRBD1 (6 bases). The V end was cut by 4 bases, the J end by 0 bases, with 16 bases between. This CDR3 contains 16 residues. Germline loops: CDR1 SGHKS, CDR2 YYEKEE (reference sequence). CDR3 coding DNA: TGTGCCAGCAGCCACCAACCGACAGGAACTAACTATGGCTACACCTTC. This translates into CASSHQPTGTNYGYTF. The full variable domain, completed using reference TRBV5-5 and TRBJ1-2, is DAGVTQSPTHLIKTRGQQVTLRCSPISGHKSVSWYQQVLGQGPQFIFQYYEKEERGRGNFPDRFSARQFPNYSSELNVNALLLGDSALYLCASSHQPTGTNYGYTFGSGTRLTVV.

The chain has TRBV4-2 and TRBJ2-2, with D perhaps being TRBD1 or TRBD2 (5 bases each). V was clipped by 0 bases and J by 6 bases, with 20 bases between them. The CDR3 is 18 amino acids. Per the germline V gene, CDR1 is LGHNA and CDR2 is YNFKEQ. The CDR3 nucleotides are TGTGCCAGCAGCCAAGATGTCCACGGGACCCATTCGGCCGGGGAGCTGTTTTTT. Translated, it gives CASSQDVHGTHSAGELFF.

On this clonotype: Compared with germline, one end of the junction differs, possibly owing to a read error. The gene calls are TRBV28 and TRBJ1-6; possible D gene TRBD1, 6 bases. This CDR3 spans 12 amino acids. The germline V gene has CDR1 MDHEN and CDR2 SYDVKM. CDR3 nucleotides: TGTTCCAGCGGACAGAACAATTCACCCCTCCACTTT. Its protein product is CSSGQNNSPLHF.

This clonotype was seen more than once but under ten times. CDR3 DNA sequence: TGTGCCAGCAGTTTTGGGGGAACAGGGGCTGAAGCTTTCTTT. The encoded protein is CASSFGGTGAEAFF. This chain joins TRBV28 and TRBJ1-1, with 7 bases identical to TRBD1. This CDR3 region has 14 residues. Germline V CDR1 and CDR2: MDHEN, SYDVKM. The V gene end was trimmed by 3 bases and the J gene end by 6 bases; junction bases not matched to a gene: 7.

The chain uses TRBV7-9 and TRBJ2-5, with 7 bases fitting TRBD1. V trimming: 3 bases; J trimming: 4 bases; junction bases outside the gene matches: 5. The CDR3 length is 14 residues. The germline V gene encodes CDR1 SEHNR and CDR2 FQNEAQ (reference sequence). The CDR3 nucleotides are TGTGCCAGCAGCTTCCCCACAGGGGTAGAGACCCAGTACTTC. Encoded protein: CASSFPTGVETQYF.

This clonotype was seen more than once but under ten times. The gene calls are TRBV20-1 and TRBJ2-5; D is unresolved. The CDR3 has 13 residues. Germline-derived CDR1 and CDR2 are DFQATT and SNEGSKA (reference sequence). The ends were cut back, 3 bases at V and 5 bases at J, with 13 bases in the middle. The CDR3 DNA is TGCAGTGCTAGGCGGCCCCCCGGGGAGACCCAGTACTTC. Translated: CSARRPPGETQYF.

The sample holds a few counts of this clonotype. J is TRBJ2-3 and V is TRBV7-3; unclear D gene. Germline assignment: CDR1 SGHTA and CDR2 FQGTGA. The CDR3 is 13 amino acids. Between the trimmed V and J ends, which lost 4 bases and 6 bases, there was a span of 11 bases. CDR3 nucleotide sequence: TGTGCCAGCAGCTCAAACTCGGTCGATACGCAGTATTTT. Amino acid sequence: CASSSNSVDTQYF.